The clone carrying this T cell receptor delta chain was detected ten times or more. As yet, its antigen is unknown. Flow sorting of PBMC yielded separate Vgamma9/Vdelta2+ and Vdelta2-negative gammadelta T cell populations for bulk repertoire analysis. Both TRG and TRD chains were sequenced from each sorted sample. TCRdb reanalysed the multiplex PCR reads via CATT. The sample contains roughly 90,000 delta-chain clones, about 1.5% of which appear only once. The CDR3 consists of 18 residues. Germline V gene data show CDR1 as GEAIGNYY and CDR2 as EKD. The V and J ends lost 0 bases and 2 bases, in that order; junction bases with no gene match: 2. This record comes from a study of γδ T cells in repeated Plasmodium falciparum infection. The wider study: Malaria-naive adults were infected with P. falciparum NF54 four times over roughly 600 days.

General study points: Compared with Australian children, Malian Vdelta2-negative repertoires seemed more clonal, less diverse, less shared. Repeated controlled infections reportedly drove waves of new clonotype selection in Vdelta2-negative, mostly Vdelta1+, gammadelta repertoires.

The V and J genes are TRDV2 and TRDJ3; the match to TRDD3 covers 11 bases. Sequencing was done on a sample of gamma-delta T cells from blood. This clonotype was sampled from a pool of human donors (malaria-infected and uninfected, not separated). CDR3 nucleotides: TGTGCCTGTGACACCCTGGGGGATACTGCCTGGGACACCCGACAGATGTTTTTC. Amino acids: CACDTLGDTAWDTRQMFF.